This TCR beta chain was captured by sequencing in a study of blood T cell repertoires in COVID-19. The overall study: Sites across the United States, Italy and Spain contributed samples from acute and convalescent COVID-19.

Study processing details: It was from reference gene primer amplification that nucleated cell counts were estimated. The protocol was immunoSEQ multiplex PCR, while the TCRdb copy is restricted to in-frame clones and leaves out a portion. The V and J calls and clone size were taken over from that table, and D and trimming were inferred from the DNA. The sample lists approximately 200,000 clones; more than 80% were seen once. The CDR3 consists of 16 residues. The V segment lost 0 bases and the J segment 8 bases; nucleotides outside the gene matches: 7. Germline V lookup: CDR1 LNHNV, CDR2 YYDKDF (reference sequence). Clinical history reported by participants formed the basis on which cohorts were assigned.

This TCR was recovered from a woman aged 18-29 years in a cohort exposed to, infected with or recovered from COVID-19 (not recorded which). Source material: PBMCs or T cells enriched from blood (not recorded which). The gene calls are TRBV15 and TRBJ2-1; TRBD2 aligns across 10 bases. CDR3 in DNA: TGTGCCACCAGCAGAGATTTGAGCGGGAGGGGGGATGAGCAGTTCTTC. It yields the protein CATSRDLSGRGDEQFF.